These 24 T cell receptor beta chains share one sample of origin, sequenced in a study of blood T cell repertoires in COVID-19. Data came from immunoSEQ multiplex PCR; TCRdb stores just in-frame clones and leaves some out. The table includes some 150,000 clones, around 80% detected once. The sample was PBMCs or T cells enriched from blood (not recorded which). The source of these receptors is a woman younger than 30 who had been exposed to COVID-19.

This sequence joins TRBV10-3 and TRBJ2-7, with D perhaps matching TRBD1 (6 bases). V lost 3 bases to trimming and J lost 6 bases, with 12 bases between them. Germline-derived CDR1 and CDR2 are ENHRY and SYGVKD. This CDR3 has 13 amino acids. CDR3: CAISDRGKGEQYF. The CDR3 nucleotides read TGTGCCATCAGTGACAGGGGAAAAGGCGAGCAGTACTTC.

The table lists this clone with a few counts. The gene calls are TRBV4-1 and TRBJ1-2; the match to TRBD1 covers 7 bases. J gave up 5 bases and V 4 bases, and 7 bases lay outside the gene matches. The CDR3 is 14 residues long. Germline CDR1 is MGHRA and CDR2 is YSYEKL. The CDR3 loop is CASSPGTEVYGYTF. CDR3 nucleotides: TGCGCCAGCAGCCCGGGGACAGAAGTTTATGGCTACACCTTC.

The chain uses TRBV4-1 and TRBJ2-7, with 8 bases identical to TRBD2. CDR3 length: 14 residues. The V and J ends lost 4 bases and 3 bases, in that order; junction bases with no gene match: 5. Germline CDR1 and CDR2: MGHRA and YSYEKL. The CDR3 spells CASSPFSGNYEQYF. In DNA, the CDR3 is TGCGCCAGCAGCCCATTTAGCGGGAACTACGAGCAGTACTTC.

The gene calls are TRBV9 and TRBJ2-2; tentative D call: TRBD2 (5 bases). The germline V gene encodes CDR1 SGDLS and CDR2 YYNGEE. Trimming stripped 2 bases from V and 0 bases from J, with 8 bases between. CDR3 size: 15 residues. The CDR3 nucleotides read TGTGCCAGCAGCGTCGGGGTCACGAACACCGGGGAGCTGTTTTTT. This gives the protein CASSVGVTNTGELFF.

The chain couples TRBV18 to TRBJ1-1, with D possibly matching TRBD1 (6 bases). The CDR3 totals 13 residues. Between the trimmed V and J ends, which lost 8 bases and 5 bases, there was a span of 15 bases. Germline lookup yields CDR1 KGHSH and CDR2 LQKENI. The CDR3 loop is CASARATGTEAFF. The CDR3 DNA reads as TGTGCCAGCGCCAGGGCCACAGGGACTGAAGCTTTCTTT.

The chain is built from TRBV7-9 and TRBJ1-1; D is ambiguous. In germline, CDR1 is SEHNR, CDR2 FQNEAQ (reference sequence). This CDR3 is built from 13 residues. The V end was cut by 1 base, the J end by 3 bases, with 6 bases between. The DNA for the CDR3 is TGTGCCAGCAGCTTAGAGAGTGACACTGAAGCTTTCTTT. This codes for CASSLESDTEAFF.

The gene calls are TRBV6-4 and TRBJ2-7; TRBD2 agrees at 10 bases. The CDR3 runs to 15 residues. CDR1 and CDR2 from the germline V gene are MRHNA and SNTAGT. J lost 2 bases, V lost 3 bases, and 4 bases had no gene match. The CDR3 DNA reads as TGTGCCAGCAGTGAGCGGACTAGCGGACCCTACGAGCAGTACTTC. Its protein product is CASSERTSGPYEQYF.

The genes are TRBV2 and TRBJ2-7, with 9 bases aligning to TRBD1. The trim removed 7 bases at V and 2 bases at J, leaving 3 bases unmatched. Per germline, CDR1 SNHLY and CDR2 FYNNEI. This CDR3 contains 13 residues. The CDR3 region is CASTRDRAYEQYF. The CDR3 DNA sequence: TGTGCCAGCACCCGGGACAGGGCCTACGAGCAGTACTTC.

The chain has TRBV7-8 and TRBJ1-6; D is ambiguous. The CDR3 has 15 residues. Germline V lookup: CDR1 SGHVS, CDR2 FQNEAQ. Trimming removed 1 base from V and 6 bases from J, with 10 bases in between. CDR3 sequence: CASSLDSTANSPLHF. Here the CDR3 DNA reads TGTGCCAGCAGCTTAGATTCTACAGCTAATTCACCCCTCCACTTT.

This chain connects TRBV5-3 to TRBJ2-3; D unclear. TRBV5-3 is filed as an ORF, its function uncertain. The length of the CDR3 is 16 residues. The germline V and J ends were trimmed by 4 bases and 1 base, with 16 bases remaining between them. CDR3 amino acids: CARSLMPIPGTDTQYF. CDR3 nucleotide sequence: TGTGCCAGAAGCCTGATGCCCATCCCGGGCACAGATACGCAGTATTTT.

V is TRBV9 and J is TRBJ2-3, with 12 bases aligning to TRBD2. Germline lookup yields CDR1 SGDLS and CDR2 YYNGEE. J was trimmed by 3 bases and V by 4 bases; bases with no gene match: 3. This CDR3 region has 15 residues. The CDR3 loop reads CASSTLAGGTDTQYF. DNA for the CDR3: TGTGCCAGCAGCACACTAGCGGGAGGTACAGATACGCAGTATTTT.

The chain is built from TRBV28 and TRBJ2-7; 11 bases align to TRBD1. Unmatched junction bases numbered 7, after V lost 7 bases and J lost 5 bases. The CDR3 consists of 14 residues. CDR1 MDHEN and CDR2 SYDVKM come from the germline V gene. The CDR3 DNA sequence: TGTGCCAGCACCCATAGGACAGGGGGCCACGAGCAGTACTTC. The encoded protein is CASTHRTGGHEQYF.

V is TRBV5-1 and J is TRBJ2-1; TRBD2 matches 13 bases. After removal of 5 bases from V and 2 bases from J, the junction contained 7 bases not matched to a gene. There are 17 residues in the CDR3. Germline loops: CDR1 SGHRS, CDR2 YFSETQ. CDR3 protein: CASSGSTSGRAYNEQFF. CDR3 nucleotides: TGCGCCAGCAGTGGCTCTACTAGCGGGAGGGCCTACAATGAGCAGTTCTTC.

V is TRBV27 and J is TRBJ1-2, with TRBD1 identical over 8 bases. The CDR3 consists of 13 residues. V lost 2 bases to trimming and J lost 8 bases; unmatched junction nucleotides: 4. Germline assignment: CDR1 MNHEY and CDR2 SMNVEV (reference sequence). The CDR3, as DNA: TGTGCCAGCAGTTTAGCAGGGGGCAAAGGCTACACCTTC. Translating it yields CASSLAGGKGYTF.

This chain uses TRBV18 with TRBJ1-6, with 8 bases fitting TRBD1. CDR3 length: 15 amino acids. V dropped 2 bases and J dropped 9; count of bases not matched to a gene: 6. Germline CDR1 reads KGHSH; CDR2 reads LQKENI. CDR3 region: CASSPRVQGGSPLHF. CDR3 nucleotide sequence: TGTGCCAGCTCACCAAGGGTACAGGGGGGTTCACCCCTCCACTTT.

The chain recombines TRBV5-1 with TRBJ1-1; D is uncertain. This CDR3 has 15 residues. Germline V gene lookup returns CDR1 SGHRS and CDR2 YFSETQ. Trimming pared 0 bases from V and 1 base from J, leaving 10 bases between. DNA of the CDR3: TGCGCCAGCAGCTTGGTGGTTAGAGGGAACACTGAAGCTTTCTTT. Residues: CASSLVVRGNTEAFF.

This chain links TRBV7-6 with TRBJ1-5, with D perhaps TRBD1 (5 bases). The germline gives CDR1 SGHVS, CDR2 FNYEAQ. The CDR3 sequence is 15 residues long. V was clipped by 2 bases and J by 3 bases, with 11 bases between them. CDR3 DNA: TGTGCCAGCAGCTTAACCAGGGCTCCCAATCAGCCCCAGCATTTT. Residues: CASSLTRAPNQPQHF.

Written as DNA, the CDR3 is TGTGCCAGCAGCCCGGACAAAGTGAGCACTGAAGCTTTCTTT. It translates to CASSPDKVSTEAFF. The J gene is TRBJ1-1, the V gene TRBV7-9; possibly TRBD1 for D (5 bases). V was clipped by 5 bases and J by 4 bases, with 14 bases between them. This CDR3 region has 14 residues. Germline CDR1 SEHNR, CDR2 FQNEAQ (reference sequence).

This clone was counted a few times. The genes are TRBV28 and TRBJ1-5, with TRBD1 matching over 7 bases. Unmatched junction bases numbered 14, after V lost 7 bases and J lost 8 bases. This CDR3 has 15 residues. The germline V gene has CDR1 MDHEN and CDR2 SYDVKM. CDR3 in DNA: TGTGCCAGCACTGATAGGACAGGAGTAATTAAGCCCCAGCATTTT. Translated: CASTDRTGVIKPQHF.

This chain uses TRBV4-3 with TRBJ1-1, with 9 bases lining up with TRBD1. The CDR3 runs to 14 residues. Germline V gene lookup returns CDR1 LGHNA and CDR2 YSLEER. With 5 bases clipped from V and 4 bases from J, the junction kept 5 bases outside the gene matches. The CDR3 loop reads CASSDGTGTTEAFF. The DNA of the CDR3 is TGCGCCAGCAGCGACGGGACAGGGACCACTGAAGCTTTCTTT.

This chain uses TRBV12-3 or TRBV12-4 with TRBJ1-2, with a tentative D call TRBD1 (5 bases). The V and J ends lost 8 bases and 7 bases respectively, with 17 bases between them. The CDR3 spans 13 residues. Written as DNA, the CDR3 is TGTGCCAGCGTGCTTGGGGAGGGGTTTGGCTACACCTTC. Its protein is CASVLGEGFGYTF.

The chain links TRBV7-3 to TRBJ2-1; TRBD2 matches 12 bases. This CDR3 is built from 15 residues. J gave up 12 bases and V 0 bases, and 6 bases lay outside the gene matches. Germline CDR1 is SGHTA and CDR2 is FQGTGA. The CDR3 region is CASSLTTSGRKGQFF. CDR3 coding DNA: TGTGCCAGCAGCTTAACGACTAGCGGGAGAAAGGGGCAGTTCTTC.

The J gene is TRBJ2-7, the V gene TRBV15, with TRBD1 identical over 9 bases. Germline V gene data show CDR1 as LNHNV and CDR2 as YYDKDF (reference sequence). The trim removed 0 bases at V and 3 bases at J, leaving 9 bases unmatched. The CDR3 is made up of 17 amino acids. CDR3 protein: CATSRENRGRWGYEQYF. CDR3 DNA sequence: TGTGCCACCAGCAGAGAAAACAGGGGGCGATGGGGCTACGAGCAGTACTTC.

V gene TRBV28 combines with J gene TRBJ2-1; 10 bases match TRBD2. With V trimmed by 1 base and J by 8 bases, 5 bases remained unmatched. Germline-derived CDR1 and CDR2 are MDHEN and SYDVKM. CDR3 size: 15 residues. The CDR3 loop reads CASSLSSGSLDEQFF. In nucleotides, the CDR3 is TGTGCCAGCAGTTTATCTAGCGGGAGTTTGGATGAGCAGTTCTTC.